What follows are 13 T cell receptor beta chains derived from one specimen sequenced in a study of T cells expressing NK-cell markers (dated by TCRdb to between 2020 and 2021). The method was 5' RACE. Reads for this sample came from an Illumina HiSeq 2000. TCRdb reanalyzed the reads, keeping one entry per CDR3 protein sequence and omitting DNA. This sample's table contains almost 450,000 distinct CDR3 sequences. The ten largest clones represent more than 7% of the sample. Material: blood T cells: a sorted CD56 or NKG2C T cell subset, CD4+ or CD8+ T cells, or bulk PBMC T cells (not recorded which). The receptors come from a woman aged 18 to 75 in good health.

The chain uses TRBV14 and TRBJ1-1; TCRdb designates TRBD1, a call that cannot be tested without DNA. Germline CDR1 SGHDN, CDR2 FVKESK. This CDR3 is built from 17 residues. CDR3 region: CASSQAGVVGQGIEAFF.

The chain uses TRBV4-3 and TRBJ1-2. This CDR3 spans 16 amino acids. Per germline, CDR1 LGHNA and CDR2 YSLEER. CDR3 sequence reads: CASSQGGGRPSRGYTF.

This sequence joins TRBV9 and TRBJ2-6; the TCRdb D gene call, TRBD1, has no DNA to confirm it. CDR1 and CDR2 from the germline V gene are SGDLS and YYNGEE. The CDR3 runs to 16 residues. CDR3 amino acids: CASSAHPGSGANVLTF.

The chain carries TRBV12-5 and TRBJ2-3; TCRdb picks TRBD2, but there is no DNA to check that call. CDR1 and CDR2 (germline): LGHNT, FRNRAP. The length of the CDR3 is 15 residues. CDR3 in amino acids: CASGPGLPDGDTQYF. The entire variable domain, with the rest obtained from reference TRBV12-5 and TRBJ2-3, is as follows: DARVTQTPRHKVTEMGQEVTMRCQPILGHNTVFWYRQTMMQGLELLAYFRNRAPLDDSGMPKDRFSAEMPDATLATLKIQPSEPRDSAVYFCASGPGLPDGDTQYFGPGTRLTVL.

This chain connects TRBV20-1 to TRBJ2-1; TCRdb's D call, TRBD2, is unchecked because there is no DNA. The germline CDR1 and CDR2 sequences are DFQATT and SNEGSKA (reference sequence). The CDR3 sequence is 16 residues long. CDR3 sequence: CSARVSGGTLEGEQFF.

This rearrangement joins TRBV6-6 to TRBJ2-1; TCRdb names TRBD2, which stays unverified in the absence of DNA. Germline CDR1 and CDR2: MNHNY and SVGAGI (reference sequence). The CDR3 is 13 amino acids. The CDR3 sequence: CASRHPARDEQFF.

This chain uses TRBV3-1 with TRBJ2-3; TCRdb proposes TRBD2, but this gene call is untestable without DNA. The V gene's germline CDR1 is LGHDT and CDR2 YNNKEL (reference sequence). The CDR3 runs 15 residues. The CDR3 reads CASSQDGDSTDTQYF.

The J gene is TRBJ2-1, the V gene TRBV6-4. This CDR3 comprises 13 residues. The germline V gene has CDR1 MRHNA and CDR2 SNTAGT. CDR3 amino acids: CASSDRQNNEQFF.

This CDR3 reads CASRRGQFFYEQYF. The genes are TRBV6-1 and TRBJ2-7; TCRdb picks TRBD1, but there is no DNA to check that call. This CDR3 contains 14 residues. CDR1 is MNHNS, CDR2 SASEGT, per germline.

The rearrangement uses TRBV12-3 or TRBV12-4 and TRBJ1-2; TCRdb picks TRBD1, but there is no DNA to check that call. The CDR3 is 12 residues long. The CDR3 loop reads CASSPDSPYYTF.

The rearrangement joins TRBV12-3 or TRBV12-4 to TRBJ2-4; TCRdb's D call, TRBD1, is unchecked because there is no DNA. The CDR3 extends over 16 amino acids. The CDR3 sequence: CASNRGQELAKNIQYF.

This chain connects TRBV25-1 to TRBJ2-3; absent DNA, TCRdb's TRBD2 call cannot be checked. CDR3 length: 16 amino acids. CDR1 and CDR2 (germline): MGHDK, SYGVNS. The CDR3 sequence is CASSDPVSGSADTQYF. Looking up the rest from reference TRBV25-1 and TRBJ2-3 gives the full variable domain: EADIYQTPRYLVIGTGKKITLECSQTMGHDKMYWYQQDPGMELHLIHYSYGVNSTEKGDLSSESTVSRIRTEHFPLTLESARPSHTSQYLCASSDPVSGSADTQYFGPGTRLTVL.

V and J are TRBV6-5 and TRBJ2-1; TCRdb picks TRBD1, but there is no DNA to check that call. The CDR3 covers 14 residues. Germline CDR1 and CDR2: MNHEY and SVGAGI. The CDR3 loop is CASSSQSSSDEQFF.